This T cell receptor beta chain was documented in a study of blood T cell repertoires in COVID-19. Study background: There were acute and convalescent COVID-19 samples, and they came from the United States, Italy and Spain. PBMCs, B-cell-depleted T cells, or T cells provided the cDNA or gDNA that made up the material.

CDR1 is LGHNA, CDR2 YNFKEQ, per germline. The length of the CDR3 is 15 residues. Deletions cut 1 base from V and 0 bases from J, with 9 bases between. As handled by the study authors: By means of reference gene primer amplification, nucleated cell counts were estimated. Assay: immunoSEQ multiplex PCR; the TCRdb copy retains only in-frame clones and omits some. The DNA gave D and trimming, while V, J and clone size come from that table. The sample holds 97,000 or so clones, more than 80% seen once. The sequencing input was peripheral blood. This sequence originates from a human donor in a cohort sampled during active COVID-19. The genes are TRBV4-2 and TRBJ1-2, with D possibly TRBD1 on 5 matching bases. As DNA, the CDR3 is TGTGCCAGCAGCCAAGCCGAGGACACTAACTATGGCTACACCTTC. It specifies CASSQAEDTNYGYTF.